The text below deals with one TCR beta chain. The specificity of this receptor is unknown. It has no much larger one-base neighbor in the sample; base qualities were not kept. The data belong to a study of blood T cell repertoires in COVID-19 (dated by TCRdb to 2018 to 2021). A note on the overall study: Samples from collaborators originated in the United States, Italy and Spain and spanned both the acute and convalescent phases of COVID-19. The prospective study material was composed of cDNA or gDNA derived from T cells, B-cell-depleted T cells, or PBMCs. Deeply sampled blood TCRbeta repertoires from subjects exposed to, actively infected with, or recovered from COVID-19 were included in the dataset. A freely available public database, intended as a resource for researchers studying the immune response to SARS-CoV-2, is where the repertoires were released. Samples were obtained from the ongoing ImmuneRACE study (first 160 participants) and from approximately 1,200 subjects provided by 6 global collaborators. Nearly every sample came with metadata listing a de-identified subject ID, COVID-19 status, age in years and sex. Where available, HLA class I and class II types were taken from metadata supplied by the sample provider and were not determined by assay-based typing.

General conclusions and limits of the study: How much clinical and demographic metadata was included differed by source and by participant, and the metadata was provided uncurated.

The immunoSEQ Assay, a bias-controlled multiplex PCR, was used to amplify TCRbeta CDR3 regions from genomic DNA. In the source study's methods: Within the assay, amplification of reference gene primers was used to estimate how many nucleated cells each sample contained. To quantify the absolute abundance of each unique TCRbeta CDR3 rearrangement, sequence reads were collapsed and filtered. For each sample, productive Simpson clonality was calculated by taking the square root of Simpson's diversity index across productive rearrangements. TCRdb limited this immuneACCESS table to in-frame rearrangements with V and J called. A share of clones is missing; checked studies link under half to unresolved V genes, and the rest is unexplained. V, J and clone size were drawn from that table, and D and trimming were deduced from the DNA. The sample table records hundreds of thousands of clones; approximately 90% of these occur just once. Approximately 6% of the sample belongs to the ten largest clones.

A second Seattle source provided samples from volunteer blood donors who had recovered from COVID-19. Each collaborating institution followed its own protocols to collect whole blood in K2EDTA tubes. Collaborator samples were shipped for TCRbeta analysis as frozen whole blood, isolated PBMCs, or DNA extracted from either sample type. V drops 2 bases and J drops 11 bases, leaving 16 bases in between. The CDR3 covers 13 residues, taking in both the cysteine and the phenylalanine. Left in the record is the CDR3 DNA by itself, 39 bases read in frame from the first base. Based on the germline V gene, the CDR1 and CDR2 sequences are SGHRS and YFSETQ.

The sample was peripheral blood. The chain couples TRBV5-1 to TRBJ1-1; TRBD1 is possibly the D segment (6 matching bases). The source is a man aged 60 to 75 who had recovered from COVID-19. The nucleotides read TGCGCCAGCAGCTTAGGACAGTCGAAGGAGGCTTTCTTT. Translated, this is CASSLGQSKEAFF.